This entry features one T cell receptor (beta chain) sequence. The CDR3 length is 14 residues. With V trimmed by 8 bases and J by 5 bases, 8 bases remained unmatched. CDR1 and CDR2 (germline): MDHEN, SYDVKM. These data are taken from a study of cytotoxic CD8 clonotypes in ibrutinib-treated CLL. The method was immunoSEQ multiplex PCR; TCRdb's version includes in-frame clones alone and lacks a portion of them. The repertoire holds about 160,000 clones, with around 84% as singletons. The chain uses TRBV28 and TRBJ2-5; 10 bases agree with TRBD2. Sequencing was performed on PBMCs, taken after 12 months of ibrutinib treatment. The sequence came from a human donor with chronic lymphocytic leukemia. The CDR3 loop is CASGTSGTVETQYF. The DNA for the CDR3 is TGTGCCAGCGGCACTAGCGGGACGGTGGAGACCCAGTACTTC.